Listed below are T cell receptor beta chains from one sample, sequenced in a study of T cells in Graves' hyperthyroidism and ophthalmopathy. TCRdb re-analysed the multiplex PCR reads in MiXCR, keeping a single row per CDR3 protein. The table has hundreds of thousands of distinct CDR3 sequences, 25% to 30% seen once. Sequencing was done on a sample of blood. These receptor sequences come from a man aged 40-49 years with Graves' hyperthyroidism that later progressed to Graves' ophthalmopathy. Each CDR3 is given with its conserved first and last residue. Each record gives: CDR3 length, D gene, clone size, V gene, J gene, CDR3 protein, CDR3 DNA. D genes are given only for firm matches. Expanded clones are given a class, and other clones once, few, many or no size at all.

cdr3_length: 15
d_call: .
clone_size: .
v_call: TRBV12-3/TRBV12-4
j_call: TRBJ1-2
cdr3_aa: CASSLGGAGNYGYTF
cdr3_nt: TGTGCCAGCAGTTTAGGGGGGGCGGGGAACTATGGCTACACCTTC

cdr3_length: 12
d_call: .
clone_size: .
v_call: TRBV28
j_call: TRBJ2-7
cdr3_aa: CASSFYNYEQYF
cdr3_nt: TGTGCCAGCAGTTTTTATAACTACGAGCAGTACTTC

cdr3_length: 14
d_call: .
clone_size: .
v_call: TRBV28
j_call: TRBJ2-5
cdr3_aa: CASSLWGNAETQYF
cdr3_nt: TGTGCCAGCAGTTTATGGGGGAACGCGGAGACCCAGTACTTC

cdr3_length: 14
d_call: TRBD1
clone_size: many
v_call: TRBV12-3/TRBV12-4
j_call: TRBJ1-1
cdr3_aa: CASSLSTGTGRAFF
cdr3_nt: TGTGCCAGCAGTTTATCAACCGGGACAGGGCGAGCTTTCTTT

cdr3_length: 13
d_call: .
clone_size: many
v_call: TRBV6-2/TRBV6-3
j_call: TRBJ2-5
cdr3_aa: CASSSRVTETQYF
cdr3_nt: TGTGCCAGCAGTTCTAGGGTGACGGAGACCCAGTACTTC

cdr3_length: 12
d_call: .
clone_size: many
v_call: TRBV30
j_call: TRBJ1-5
cdr3_aa: CAWSRWDQPQHF
cdr3_nt: TGTGCCTGGAGTCGATGGGATCAGCCCCAGCATTTT

cdr3_length: 15
d_call: .
clone_size: .
v_call: TRBV15
j_call: TRBJ2-5
cdr3_aa: CATSRDLSGQETQYF
cdr3_nt: TGTGCCACCAGCAGAGATCTGAGCGGGCAAGAGACCCAGTACTTC

cdr3_length: 17
d_call: .
clone_size: few
v_call: TRBV4-1
j_call: TRBJ1-5
cdr3_aa: CASSQGVPILSNQPQHF
cdr3_nt: TGCGCCAGCAGCCAAGGGGTTCCCATTCTCTCCAATCAGCCCCAGCATTTT

cdr3_length: 14
d_call: .
clone_size: many
v_call: TRBV6-1
j_call: TRBJ1-1
cdr3_aa: CASTNPGRTTEAFF
cdr3_nt: TGTGCCAGCACCAATCCGGGACGGACCACTGAAGCTTTCTTT

cdr3_length: 17
d_call: .
clone_size: many
v_call: TRBV3-1
j_call: TRBJ1-1
cdr3_aa: CASSQGQAGLVNTEAFF
cdr3_nt: TGTGCCAGCAGCCAAGGTCAGGCAGGGTTGGTGAACACTGAAGCTTTCTTT

cdr3_length: 17
d_call: TRBD1
clone_size: many
v_call: TRBV5-6
j_call: TRBJ2-4
cdr3_aa: CASSLNRGHLAKNIQYF
cdr3_nt: TGTGCCAGCAGCTTGAACAGGGGGCACCTGGCCAAAAACATTCAGTACTTC

cdr3_length: 14
d_call: .
clone_size: many
v_call: TRBV19
j_call: TRBJ1-1
cdr3_aa: CASTESRGSTEAFF
cdr3_nt: TGTGCCAGTACCGAATCCAGGGGCAGCACTGAAGCTTTCTTT

cdr3_length: 13
d_call: .
clone_size: .
v_call: TRBV6-2/TRBV6-3
j_call: TRBJ1-2
cdr3_aa: CASSSSAYSFHTF
cdr3_nt: TGTGCCAGCTCCTCTAGTGCATACTCCTTCCACACCTTC

cdr3_length: 15
d_call: .
clone_size: .
v_call: TRBV29-1
j_call: TRBJ1-3
cdr3_aa: CSVTNTGSSGNTIYF
cdr3_nt: TGCAGCGTTACCAATACAGGGTCCTCTGGAAACACCATATATTTT

cdr3_length: 14
d_call: .
clone_size: many
v_call: TRBV27
j_call: TRBJ1-2
cdr3_aa: CASSLWGANYGYTF
cdr3_nt: TGTGCCAGCAGTTTATGGGGAGCTAACTATGGCTACACCTTC

cdr3_length: 16
d_call: .
clone_size: many
v_call: TRBV18
j_call: TRBJ1-1
cdr3_aa: CASSPMGLELNTEAFF
cdr3_nt: TGTGCCAGCTCACCAATGGGACTGGAGTTGAACACTGAAGCTTTCTTT

cdr3_length: 15
d_call: TRBD1
clone_size: .
v_call: TRBV6-1
j_call: TRBJ2-2
cdr3_aa: CASTWTGTNTGELFF
cdr3_nt: TGTGCCAGCACCTGGACAGGGACGAACACCGGGGAGCTGTTTTTT

cdr3_length: 14
d_call: .
clone_size: many
v_call: TRBV19
j_call: TRBJ2-5
cdr3_aa: CASSMVSAEETQYF
cdr3_nt: TGTGCCAGTAGTATGGTGTCAGCAGAAGAGACCCAGTACTTC

cdr3_length: 13
d_call: .
clone_size: .
v_call: TRBV10-3
j_call: TRBJ2-7
cdr3_aa: CATRGSLGYEQYF
cdr3_nt: TGTGCCACGAGGGGGTCCTTGGGCTACGAGCAGTACTTC

cdr3_length: 12
d_call: .
clone_size: few
v_call: TRBV29-1
j_call: TRBJ2-5
cdr3_aa: CSVDLAIGTQYF
cdr3_nt: TGCAGCGTTGACCTGGCCATCGGGACCCAGTACTTC

cdr3_length: 13
d_call: .
clone_size: .
v_call: TRBV30
j_call: TRBJ2-7
cdr3_aa: CAWKGTFTYEQYF
cdr3_nt: TGTGCCTGGAAAGGGACGTTTACCTACGAGCAGTACTTC

cdr3_length: 13
d_call: .
clone_size: many
v_call: TRBV2
j_call: TRBJ2-2
cdr3_aa: CASSGRLDGELFF
cdr3_nt: TGTGCCAGCAGTGGCCGGTTAGACGGGGAGCTGTTTTTT

cdr3_length: 17
d_call: TRBD1
clone_size: many
v_call: TRBV4-2
j_call: TRBJ2-4
cdr3_aa: CASSASEGALAKNIQYF
cdr3_nt: TGTGCCAGCAGCGCGTCAGAGGGGGCGTTGGCCAAAAACATTCAGTACTTC

cdr3_length: 13
d_call: .
clone_size: many
v_call: TRBV5-1
j_call: TRBJ2-5
cdr3_aa: CASSFGTEETQYF
cdr3_nt: TGCGCCAGCAGCTTCGGGACCGAAGAGACCCAGTACTTC

cdr3_length: 14
d_call: TRBD2
clone_size: .
v_call: TRBV20-1
j_call: TRBJ2-7
cdr3_aa: CSASGLAGVGEQYF
cdr3_nt: TGCAGTGCTAGTGGACTAGCGGGAGTCGGCGAGCAGTACTTC

cdr3_length: 11
d_call: .
clone_size: .
v_call: TRBV29-1
j_call: TRBJ1-1
cdr3_aa: CSVPHGAEAFF
cdr3_nt: TGCAGCGTTCCCCACGGAGCTGAAGCTTTCTTT

cdr3_length: 16
d_call: .
clone_size: .
v_call: TRBV5-1
j_call: TRBJ2-2
cdr3_aa: CASSPFGGVGTGELFF
cdr3_nt: TGCGCCAGCAGTCCGTTCGGAGGCGTAGGCACCGGGGAGCTGTTTTTT

cdr3_length: 13
d_call: .
clone_size: .
v_call: TRBV20-1
j_call: TRBJ2-2
cdr3_aa: CSVTGEITGELFF
cdr3_nt: TGCAGTGTGACGGGAGAAATTACCGGGGAGCTGTTTTTT

cdr3_length: 14
d_call: .
clone_size: .
v_call: TRBV6-5
j_call: TRBJ2-5
cdr3_aa: CASSYAGTRETQYF
cdr3_nt: TGTGCCAGCAGTTACGCCGGGACACGGGAGACCCAGTACTTC

cdr3_length: 14
d_call: TRBD2
clone_size: many
v_call: TRBV30
j_call: TRBJ2-7
cdr3_aa: CAWSVRLAGSEQYF
cdr3_nt: TGTGCCTGGAGTGTACGACTAGCGGGATCCGAGCAGTACTTC

cdr3_length: 15
d_call: .
clone_size: .
v_call: TRBV4-1
j_call: TRBJ2-5
cdr3_aa: CASSHYQIDEETQYF
cdr3_nt: TGCGCCAGCAGCCACTATCAGATAGACGAAGAGACCCAGTACTTC

cdr3_length: 17
d_call: .
clone_size: few
v_call: TRBV11-2
j_call: TRBJ1-3
cdr3_aa: CASSSIFGTLDGNTIYF
cdr3_nt: TGTGCCAGCAGCTCCATATTCGGGACACTCGATGGAAACACCATATATTTT

cdr3_length: 12
d_call: .
clone_size: many
v_call: TRBV7-9
j_call: TRBJ1-1
cdr3_aa: CASEGRDTEAFF
cdr3_nt: TGTGCCAGCGAGGGGCGAGACACTGAAGCTTTCTTT

cdr3_length: 15
d_call: TRBD1
clone_size: many
v_call: TRBV19
j_call: TRBJ1-5
cdr3_aa: CASNRTGCTNQPQHF
cdr3_nt: TGTGCCAGTAATCGGACAGGGTGTACCAATCAGCCCCAGCATTTT

cdr3_length: 17
d_call: .
clone_size: many
v_call: TRBV11-2
j_call: TRBJ2-2
cdr3_aa: CASSLDRFALGAGELFF
cdr3_nt: TGTGCCAGCAGCTTAGATCGGTTCGCCCTAGGGGCCGGGGAGCTGTTTTTT